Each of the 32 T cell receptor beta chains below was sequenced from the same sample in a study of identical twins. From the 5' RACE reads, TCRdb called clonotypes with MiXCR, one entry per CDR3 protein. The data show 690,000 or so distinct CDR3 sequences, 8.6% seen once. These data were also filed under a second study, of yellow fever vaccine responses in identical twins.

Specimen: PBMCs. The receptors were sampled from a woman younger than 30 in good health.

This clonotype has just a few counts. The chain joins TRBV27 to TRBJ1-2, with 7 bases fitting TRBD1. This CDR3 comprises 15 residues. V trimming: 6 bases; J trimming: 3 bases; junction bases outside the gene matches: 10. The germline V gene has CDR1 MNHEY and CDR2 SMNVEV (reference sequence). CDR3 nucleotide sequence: TGTGCCAGCAGCCTAAGGACAGGCCCTTACTATGGCTACACCTTC. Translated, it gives CASSLRTGPYYGYTF.

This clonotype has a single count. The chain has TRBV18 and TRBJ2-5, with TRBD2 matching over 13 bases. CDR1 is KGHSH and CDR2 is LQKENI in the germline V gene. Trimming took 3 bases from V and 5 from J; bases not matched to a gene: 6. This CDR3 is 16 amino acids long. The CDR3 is CASSPRTSGSGETQYF. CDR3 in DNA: TGTGCCAGCTCACCGCGGACTAGCGGGAGCGGCGAGACCCAGTACTTC.

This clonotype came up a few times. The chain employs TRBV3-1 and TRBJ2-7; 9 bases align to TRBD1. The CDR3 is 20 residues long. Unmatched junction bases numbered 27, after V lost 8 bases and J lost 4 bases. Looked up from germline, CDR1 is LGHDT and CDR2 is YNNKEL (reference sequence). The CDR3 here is CASGETGGGSILIEQYEQYF. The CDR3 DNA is TGTGCCAGCGGAGAAACAGGGGGCGGCTCTATCTTAATAGAGCAATACGAGCAGTACTTC.

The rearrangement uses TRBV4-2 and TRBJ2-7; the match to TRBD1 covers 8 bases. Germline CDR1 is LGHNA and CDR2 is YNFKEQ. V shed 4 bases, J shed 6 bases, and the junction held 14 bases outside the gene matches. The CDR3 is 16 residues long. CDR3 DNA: TGTGCCAGCAGCCCCGGGACAGGAGTTTTAGGGTCCGAGCAGTACTTC. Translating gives CASSPGTGVLGSEQYF.

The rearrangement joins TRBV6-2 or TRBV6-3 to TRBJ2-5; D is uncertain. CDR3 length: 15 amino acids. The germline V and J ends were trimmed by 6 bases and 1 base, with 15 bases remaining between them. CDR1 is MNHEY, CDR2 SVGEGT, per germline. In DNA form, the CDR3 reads TGTGCCAGCAGCCGAGAGGCGGAGATCCAAGAGACCCAGTACTTC. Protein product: CASSREAEIQETQYF.

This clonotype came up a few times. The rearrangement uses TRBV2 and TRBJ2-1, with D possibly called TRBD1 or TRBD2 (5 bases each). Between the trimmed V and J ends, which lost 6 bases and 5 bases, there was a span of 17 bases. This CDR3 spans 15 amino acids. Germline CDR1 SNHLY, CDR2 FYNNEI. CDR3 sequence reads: CASSGYPQGHNEQFF. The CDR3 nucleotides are TGTGCCAGCAGCGGTTACCCCCAGGGACACAATGAGCAGTTCTTC.

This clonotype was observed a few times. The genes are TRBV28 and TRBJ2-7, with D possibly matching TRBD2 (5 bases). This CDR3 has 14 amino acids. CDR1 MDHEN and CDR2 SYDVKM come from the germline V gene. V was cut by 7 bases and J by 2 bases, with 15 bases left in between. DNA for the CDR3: TGTGCCAGCACCGCCCCCGGGGTAACCTACGAGCAGTACTTC. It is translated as CASTAPGVTYEQYF.

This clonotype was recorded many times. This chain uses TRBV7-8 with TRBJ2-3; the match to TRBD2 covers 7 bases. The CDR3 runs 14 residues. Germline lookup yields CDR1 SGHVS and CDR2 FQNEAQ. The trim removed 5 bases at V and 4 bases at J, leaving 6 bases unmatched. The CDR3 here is CASSLGGNADTQYF. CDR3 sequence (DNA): TGTGCCAGCAGCCTCGGGGGGAACGCAGATACGCAGTATTTT.

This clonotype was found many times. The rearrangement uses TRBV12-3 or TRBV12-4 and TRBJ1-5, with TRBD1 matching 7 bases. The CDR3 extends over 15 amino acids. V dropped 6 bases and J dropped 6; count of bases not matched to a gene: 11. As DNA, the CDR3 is TGTGCCAGCAGCTCAGGGGGGGCATTGGGTCAGCCCCAGCATTTT. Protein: CASSSGGALGQPQHF.

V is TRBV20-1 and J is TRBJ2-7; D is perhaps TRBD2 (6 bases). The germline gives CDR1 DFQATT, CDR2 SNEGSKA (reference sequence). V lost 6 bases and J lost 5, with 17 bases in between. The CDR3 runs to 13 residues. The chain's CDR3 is CSAKTRFRHEQYF. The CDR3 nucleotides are TGCAGTGCGAAGACTAGGTTTAGGCACGAGCAGTACTTC.

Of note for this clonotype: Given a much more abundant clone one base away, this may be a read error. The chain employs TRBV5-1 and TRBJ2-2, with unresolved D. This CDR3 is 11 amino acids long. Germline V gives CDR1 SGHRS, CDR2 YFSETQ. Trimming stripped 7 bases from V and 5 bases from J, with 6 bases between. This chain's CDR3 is CASCETGELFF. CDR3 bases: TGCGCCAGCTGCGAAACCGGGGAGCTGTTTTTT. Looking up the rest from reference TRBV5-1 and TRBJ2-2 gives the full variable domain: KAGVTQTPRYLIKTRGQQVTLSCSPISGHRSVSWYQQTPGQGLQFLFEYFSETQRNKGNFPGRFSGRQFSNSRSEMNVSTLELGDSALYLCASCETGELFFGEGSRLTVL.

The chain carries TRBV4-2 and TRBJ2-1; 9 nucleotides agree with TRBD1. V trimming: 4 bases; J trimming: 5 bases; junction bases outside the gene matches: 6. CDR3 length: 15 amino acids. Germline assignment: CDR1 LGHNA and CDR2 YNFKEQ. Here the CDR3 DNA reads TGTGCCAGCAGCCTCCGGGACAGGGCGGACAATGAGCAGTTCTTC. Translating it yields CASSLRDRADNEQFF.

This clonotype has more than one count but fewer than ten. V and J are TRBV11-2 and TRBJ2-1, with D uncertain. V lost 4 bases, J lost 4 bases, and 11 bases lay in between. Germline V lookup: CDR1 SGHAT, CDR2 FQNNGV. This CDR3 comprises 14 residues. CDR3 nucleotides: TGTGCCAGCAGCTGGAATATAATTTACAATGAGCAGTTCTTC. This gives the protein CASSWNIIYNEQFF.

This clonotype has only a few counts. CDR3 bases: TGCAGTGCTGCCCCTGGGGGCTCCTACAATGAGCAGTTCTTC. Its protein is CSAAPGGSYNEQFF. This chain links TRBV20-1 with TRBJ2-1; D tentatively fits TRBD1 or TRBD2 (5 bases each). Germline loops: CDR1 DFQATT, CDR2 SNEGSKA (reference sequence). The CDR3 totals 14 residues. Trimming took 5 bases from V and 0 from J, leaving 11 bases between them.

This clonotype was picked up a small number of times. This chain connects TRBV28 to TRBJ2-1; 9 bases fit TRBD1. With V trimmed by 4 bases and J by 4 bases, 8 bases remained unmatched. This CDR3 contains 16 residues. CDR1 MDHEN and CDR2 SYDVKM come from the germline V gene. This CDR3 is CASSSSGQGLYNEQFF. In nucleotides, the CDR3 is TGTGCCAGCAGTTCCTCTGGACAGGGGCTTTACAATGAGCAGTTCTTC.

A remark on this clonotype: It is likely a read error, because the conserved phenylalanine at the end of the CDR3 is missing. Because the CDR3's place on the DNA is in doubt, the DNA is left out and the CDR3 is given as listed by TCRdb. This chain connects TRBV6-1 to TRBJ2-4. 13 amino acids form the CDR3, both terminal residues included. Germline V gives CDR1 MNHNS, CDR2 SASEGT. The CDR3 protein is CASSEAFKLGGEL.

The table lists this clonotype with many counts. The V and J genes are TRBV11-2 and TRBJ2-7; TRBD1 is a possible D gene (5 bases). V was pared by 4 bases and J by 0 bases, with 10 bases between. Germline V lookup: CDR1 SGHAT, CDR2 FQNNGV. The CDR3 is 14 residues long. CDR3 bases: TGTGCCAGCAGCTCGACGACAGCCTCCTACGAGCAGTACTTC. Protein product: CASSSTTASYEQYF.

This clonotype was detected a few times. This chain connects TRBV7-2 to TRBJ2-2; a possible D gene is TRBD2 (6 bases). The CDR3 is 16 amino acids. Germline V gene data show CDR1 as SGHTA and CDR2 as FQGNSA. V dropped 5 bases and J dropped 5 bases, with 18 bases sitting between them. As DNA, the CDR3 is TGTGCCAGCAGCACCGGGACGGGGGTCACGACCGGGGAGCTGTTTTTT. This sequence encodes CASSTGTGVTTGELFF.

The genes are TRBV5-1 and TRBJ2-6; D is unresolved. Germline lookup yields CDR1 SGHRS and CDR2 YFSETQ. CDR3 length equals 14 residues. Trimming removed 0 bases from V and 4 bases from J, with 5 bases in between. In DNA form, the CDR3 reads TGCGCCAGCAGCTTGGCCACGGGGGCCAACGTCCTGACTTTC. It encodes CASSLATGANVLTF.

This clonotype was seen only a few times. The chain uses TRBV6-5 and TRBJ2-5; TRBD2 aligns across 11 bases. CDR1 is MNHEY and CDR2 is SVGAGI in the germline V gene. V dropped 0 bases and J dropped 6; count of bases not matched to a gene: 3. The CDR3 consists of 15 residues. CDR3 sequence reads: CASSYSRLAGQTQYF. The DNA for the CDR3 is TGTGCCAGCAGTTACTCGAGACTAGCGGGACAGACCCAGTACTTC.

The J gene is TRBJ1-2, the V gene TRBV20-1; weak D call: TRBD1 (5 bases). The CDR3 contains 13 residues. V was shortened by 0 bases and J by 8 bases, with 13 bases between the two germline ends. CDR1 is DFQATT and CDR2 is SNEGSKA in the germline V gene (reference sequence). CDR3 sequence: CSARDIEGVGYTF. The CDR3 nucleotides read TGCAGTGCTAGAGATATAGAAGGGGTCGGCTACACCTTC.

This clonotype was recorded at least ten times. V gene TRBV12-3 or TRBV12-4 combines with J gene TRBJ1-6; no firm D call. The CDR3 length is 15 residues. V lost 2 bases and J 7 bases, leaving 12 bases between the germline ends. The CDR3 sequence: CASSLRLGLNSPLHF. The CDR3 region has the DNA TGTGCCAGCAGTTTAAGATTAGGGCTAAATTCACCCCTCCACTTT.

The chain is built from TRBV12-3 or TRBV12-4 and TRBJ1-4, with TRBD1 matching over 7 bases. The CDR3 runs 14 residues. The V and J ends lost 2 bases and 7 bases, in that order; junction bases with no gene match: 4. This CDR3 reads CASSLKAGGEKLFF. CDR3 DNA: TGTGCCAGCAGTTTAAAGGCAGGGGGTGAAAAACTGTTTTTT.

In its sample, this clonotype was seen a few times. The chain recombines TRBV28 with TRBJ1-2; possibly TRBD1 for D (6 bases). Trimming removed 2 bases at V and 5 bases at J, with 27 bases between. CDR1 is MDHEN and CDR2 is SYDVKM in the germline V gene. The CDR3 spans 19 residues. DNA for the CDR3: TGTGCCAGCAGTTTAACCGTACCCCGGAAAACAGGGTCTGTATATGGCTACACCTTC. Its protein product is CASSLTVPRKTGSVYGYTF.

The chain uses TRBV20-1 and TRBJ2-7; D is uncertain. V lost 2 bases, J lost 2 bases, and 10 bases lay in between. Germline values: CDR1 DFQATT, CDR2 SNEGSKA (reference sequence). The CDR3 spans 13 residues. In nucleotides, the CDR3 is TGCAGTGCTAGAAGACCGAGCCCCTACGAGCAGTACTTC. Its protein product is CSARRPSPYEQYF.

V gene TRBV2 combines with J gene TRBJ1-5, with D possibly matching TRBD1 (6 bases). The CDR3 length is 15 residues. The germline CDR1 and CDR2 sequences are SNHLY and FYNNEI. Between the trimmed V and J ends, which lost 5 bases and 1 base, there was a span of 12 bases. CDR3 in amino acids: CASSNPGASNQPQHF. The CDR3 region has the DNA TGTGCCAGCAGTAACCCAGGGGCCAGCAATCAGCCCCAGCATTTT.

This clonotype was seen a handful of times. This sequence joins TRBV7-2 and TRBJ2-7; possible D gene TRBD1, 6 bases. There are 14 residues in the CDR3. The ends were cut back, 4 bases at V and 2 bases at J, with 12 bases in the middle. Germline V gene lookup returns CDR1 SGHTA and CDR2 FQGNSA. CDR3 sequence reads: CASSYRTETYEQYF. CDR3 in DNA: TGTGCCAGCAGCTACCGGACAGAAACCTACGAGCAGTACTTC.

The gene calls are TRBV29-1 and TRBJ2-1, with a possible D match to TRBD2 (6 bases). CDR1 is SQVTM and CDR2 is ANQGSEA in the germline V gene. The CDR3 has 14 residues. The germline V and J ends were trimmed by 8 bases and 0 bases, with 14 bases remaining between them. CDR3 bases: TGCAGCCCCCATCGGGGGAGCTCCTACAATGAGCAGTTCTTC. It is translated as CSPHRGSSYNEQFF.

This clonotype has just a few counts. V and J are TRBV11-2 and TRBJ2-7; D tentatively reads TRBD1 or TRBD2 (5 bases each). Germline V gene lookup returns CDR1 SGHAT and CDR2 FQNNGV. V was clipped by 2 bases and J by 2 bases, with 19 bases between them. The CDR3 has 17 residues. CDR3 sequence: CASSLSIRGRGTYEQYF. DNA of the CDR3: TGTGCCAGCAGCTTATCCATCCGGGGCCGGGGCACCTACGAGCAGTACTTC.

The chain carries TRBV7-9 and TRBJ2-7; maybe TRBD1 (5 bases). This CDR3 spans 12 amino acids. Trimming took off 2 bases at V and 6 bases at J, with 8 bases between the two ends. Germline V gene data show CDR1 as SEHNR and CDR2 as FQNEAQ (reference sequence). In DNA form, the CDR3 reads TGTGCCAGCAGCTTAACCACAGGCGAGCAGTACTTC. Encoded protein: CASSLTTGEQYF. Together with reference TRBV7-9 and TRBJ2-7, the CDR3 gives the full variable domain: DTGVSQNPRHKITKRGQNVTFRCDPISEHNRLYWYRQTLGQGPEFLTYFQNEAQLEKSRLLSDRFSAERPKGSFSTLEIQRTEQGDSAMYLCASSLTTGEQYFGPGTRLTVT.

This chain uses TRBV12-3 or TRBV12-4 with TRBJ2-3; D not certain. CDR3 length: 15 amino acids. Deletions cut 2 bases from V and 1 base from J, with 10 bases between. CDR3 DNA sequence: TGTGCCAGCAGTTTAAAGGGTTTGGGCACAGATACGCAGTATTTT. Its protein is CASSLKGLGTDTQYF.

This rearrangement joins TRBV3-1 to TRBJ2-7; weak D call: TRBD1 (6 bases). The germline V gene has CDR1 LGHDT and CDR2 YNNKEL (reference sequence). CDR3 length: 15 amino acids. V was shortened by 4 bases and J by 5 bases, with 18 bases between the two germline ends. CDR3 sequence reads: CASSLRGPARNEQYF. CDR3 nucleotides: TGTGCCAGCAGCCTCAGGGGCCCGGCAAGGAACGAGCAGTACTTC.